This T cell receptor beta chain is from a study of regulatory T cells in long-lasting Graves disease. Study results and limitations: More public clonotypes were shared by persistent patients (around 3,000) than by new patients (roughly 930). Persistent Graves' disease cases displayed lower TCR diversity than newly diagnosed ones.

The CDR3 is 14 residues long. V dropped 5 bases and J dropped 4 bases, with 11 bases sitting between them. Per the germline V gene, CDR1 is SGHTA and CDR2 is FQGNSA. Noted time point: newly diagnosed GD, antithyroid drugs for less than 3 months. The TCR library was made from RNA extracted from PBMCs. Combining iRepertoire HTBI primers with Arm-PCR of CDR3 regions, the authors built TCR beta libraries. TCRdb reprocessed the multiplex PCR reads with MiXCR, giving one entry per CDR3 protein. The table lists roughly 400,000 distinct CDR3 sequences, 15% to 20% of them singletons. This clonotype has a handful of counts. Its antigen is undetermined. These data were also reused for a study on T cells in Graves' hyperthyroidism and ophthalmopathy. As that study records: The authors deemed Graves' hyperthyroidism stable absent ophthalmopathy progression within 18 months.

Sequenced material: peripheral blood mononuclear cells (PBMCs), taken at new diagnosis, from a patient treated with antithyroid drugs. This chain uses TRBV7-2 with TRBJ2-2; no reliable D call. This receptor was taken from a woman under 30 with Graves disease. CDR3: CASSHRMSTGELFF. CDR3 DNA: TGTGCCAGCAGCCACCGGATGAGCACCGGGGAGCTGTTTTTT.